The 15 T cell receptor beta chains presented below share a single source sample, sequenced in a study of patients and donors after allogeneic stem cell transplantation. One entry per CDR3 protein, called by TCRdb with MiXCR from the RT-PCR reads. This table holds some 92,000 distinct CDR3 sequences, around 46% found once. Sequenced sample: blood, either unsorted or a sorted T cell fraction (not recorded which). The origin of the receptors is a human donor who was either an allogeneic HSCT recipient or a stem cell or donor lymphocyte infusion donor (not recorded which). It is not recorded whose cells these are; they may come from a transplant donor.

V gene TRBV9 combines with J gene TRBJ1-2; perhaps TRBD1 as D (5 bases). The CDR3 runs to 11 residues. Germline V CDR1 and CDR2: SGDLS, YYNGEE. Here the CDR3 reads CASKGHYGYTF. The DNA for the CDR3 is TGTGCAAGTAAGGGGCACTATGGCTACACCTTC. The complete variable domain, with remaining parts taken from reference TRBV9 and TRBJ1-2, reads DSGVTQTPKHLITATGQRVTLRCSPRSGDLSVYWYQQSLDQGLQFLIQYYNGEERAKGNILERFSAQQFPDLHSELNLSSLELGDSALYFCASKGHYGYTFGSGTRLTVV.

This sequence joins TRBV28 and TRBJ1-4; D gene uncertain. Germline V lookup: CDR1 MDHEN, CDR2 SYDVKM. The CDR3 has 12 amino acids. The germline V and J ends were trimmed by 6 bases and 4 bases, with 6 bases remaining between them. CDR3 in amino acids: CASSPLNEKLFF. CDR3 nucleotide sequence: TGTGCCAGCAGCCCTCTTAATGAAAAACTGTTTTTT.

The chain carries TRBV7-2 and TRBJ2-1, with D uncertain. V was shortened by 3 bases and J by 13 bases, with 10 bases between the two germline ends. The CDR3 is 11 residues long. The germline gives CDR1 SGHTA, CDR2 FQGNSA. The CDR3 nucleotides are TGTGCCAGCAGCTTGAATTTGAGCCAGTTCTTC. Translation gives CASSLNLSQFF.

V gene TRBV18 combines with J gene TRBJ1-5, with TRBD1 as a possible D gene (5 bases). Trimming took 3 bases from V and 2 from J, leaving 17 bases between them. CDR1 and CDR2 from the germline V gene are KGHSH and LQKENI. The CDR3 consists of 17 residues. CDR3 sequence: CASSPSPRGVGNQPQHF. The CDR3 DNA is TGTGCCAGCTCACCCTCCCCGCGGGGGGTTGGCAATCAGCCCCAGCATTTT.

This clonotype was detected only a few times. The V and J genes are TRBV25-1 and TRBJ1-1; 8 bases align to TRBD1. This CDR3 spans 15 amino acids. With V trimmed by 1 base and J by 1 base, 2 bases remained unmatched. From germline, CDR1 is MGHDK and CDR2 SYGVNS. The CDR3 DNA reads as TGTGCCAGCAGTGAATCAGGGGGCAAGAACACTGAAGCTTTCTTT. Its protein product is CASSESGGKNTEAFF.

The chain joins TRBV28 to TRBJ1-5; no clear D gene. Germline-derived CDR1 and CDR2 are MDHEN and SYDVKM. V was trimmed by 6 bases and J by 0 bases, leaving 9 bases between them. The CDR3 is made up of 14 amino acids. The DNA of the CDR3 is TGTGCCAGCAGCTTAACGTATAGCAATCAGCCCCAGCATTTT. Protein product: CASSLTYSNQPQHF.

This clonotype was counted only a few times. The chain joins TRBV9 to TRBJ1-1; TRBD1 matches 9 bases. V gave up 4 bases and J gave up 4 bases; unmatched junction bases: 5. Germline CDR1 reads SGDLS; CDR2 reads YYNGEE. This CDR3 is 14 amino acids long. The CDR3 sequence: CASSKQGASTEAFF. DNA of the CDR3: TGTGCCAGCAGCAAACAGGGGGCGAGCACTGAAGCTTTCTTT.

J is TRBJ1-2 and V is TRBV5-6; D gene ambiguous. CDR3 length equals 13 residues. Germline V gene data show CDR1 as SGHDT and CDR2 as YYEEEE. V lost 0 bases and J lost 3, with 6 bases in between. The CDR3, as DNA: TGTGCCAGCAGCTTGGGACATTACTATGGCTACACCTTC. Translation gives CASSLGHYYGYTF.

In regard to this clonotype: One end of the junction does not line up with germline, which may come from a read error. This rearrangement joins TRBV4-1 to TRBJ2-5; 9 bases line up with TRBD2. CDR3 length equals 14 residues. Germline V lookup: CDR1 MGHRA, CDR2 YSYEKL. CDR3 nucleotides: TGCGCCAGCAGCCAAGAAGTAGCGGGAGAGGCCCAGTACTTC. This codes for CASSQEVAGEAQYF.

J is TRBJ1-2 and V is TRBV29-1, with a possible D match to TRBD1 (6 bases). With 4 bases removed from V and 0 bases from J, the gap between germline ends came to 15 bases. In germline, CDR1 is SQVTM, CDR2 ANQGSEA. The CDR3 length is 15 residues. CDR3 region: CSVVTFTGTNYGYTF. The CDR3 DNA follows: TGCAGCGTTGTTACATTCACAGGGACTAACTATGGCTACACCTTC.

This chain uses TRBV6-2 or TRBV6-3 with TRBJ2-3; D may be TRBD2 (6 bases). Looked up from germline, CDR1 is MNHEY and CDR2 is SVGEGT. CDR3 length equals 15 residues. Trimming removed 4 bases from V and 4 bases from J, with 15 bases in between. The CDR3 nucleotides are TGTGCCAGCAGTTCGCCTCTAGCGTATGCAGATACGCAGTATTTT. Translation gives CASSSPLAYADTQYF.

CDR3 DNA sequence: TGTGCCAGTGCGGCCACCCCGATCGGGGAGCTGTTTTTT. Residues: CASAATPIGELFF. The chain couples TRBV11-2 to TRBJ2-2; D gene uncertain. CDR1 and CDR2 (germline): SGHAT, FQNNGV. V lost 9 bases, J lost 7 bases, and 15 bases lay in between. The CDR3 is 13 amino acids. The whole variable domain, filled in from reference TRBV11-2 and TRBJ2-2, reads EAGVAQSPRYKIIEKRQSVAFWCNPISGHATLYWYQQILGQGPKLLIQFQNNGVVDDSQLPKDRFSAERLKGVDSTLKIQPAKLEDSAVYLCASAATPIGELFFGEGSRLTVL.

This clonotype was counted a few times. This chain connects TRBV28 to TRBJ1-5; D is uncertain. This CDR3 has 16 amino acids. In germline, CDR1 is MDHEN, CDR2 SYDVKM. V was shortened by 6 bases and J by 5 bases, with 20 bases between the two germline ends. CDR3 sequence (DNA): TGTGCCAGCAGAGGTATTAGGACCCCTCGGGATCAGCCCCAGCATTTT. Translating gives CASRGIRTPRDQPQHF. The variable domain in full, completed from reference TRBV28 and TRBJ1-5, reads DVKVTQSSRYLVKRTGEKVFLECVQDMDHENMFWYRQDPGLGLRLIYFSYDVKMKEKGDIPEGYSVSREKKERFSLILESASTNQTSMYLCASRGIRTPRDQPQHFGDGTRLSIL.

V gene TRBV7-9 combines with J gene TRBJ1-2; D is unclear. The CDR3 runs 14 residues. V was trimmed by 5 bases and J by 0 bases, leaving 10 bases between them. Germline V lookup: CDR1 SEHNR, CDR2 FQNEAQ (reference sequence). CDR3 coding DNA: TGTGCCAGCAGCCGGACCGCAACTAACTATGGCTACACCTTC. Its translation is CASSRTATNYGYTF.

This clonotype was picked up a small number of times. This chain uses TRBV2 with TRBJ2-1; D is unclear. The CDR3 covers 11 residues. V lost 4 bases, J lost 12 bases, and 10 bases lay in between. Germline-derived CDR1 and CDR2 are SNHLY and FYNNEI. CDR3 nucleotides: TGTGCCAGCAGTGCAGGTAGCTGGCAGTTCTTC. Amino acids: CASSAGSWQFF.